This is a list of T cell receptor beta chains from one sample in a study of blood T cell repertoires in COVID-19. TCRdb's copy holds only in-frame clones and misses some; the assay was immunoSEQ multiplex PCR. The sample holds more than 35,000 clones; more than 80% are singletons and the top ten take just under 9%. Sequenced sample: peripheral blood. The source is a man between 25 and 39 years old with active or convalescent COVID-19. Each CDR3 is given with its conserved first and last residue. D genes are given only for firm matches. Clone size is stated in some rows and not others, as once, few, many or a class when expanded.

.,.,TRBV4-2,TRBJ2-2,CASSHPSAGELFF,TGTGCCAGCAGCCATCCCTCGGCCGGGGAGCTGTTTTTT
TRBD1,.,TRBV19,TRBJ2-3,CASSIDWGQGTDTQYF,TGTGCCAGTAGTATCGATTGGGGACAGGGCACAGATACGCAGTATTTT
TRBD1,.,TRBV5-6,TRBJ1-1,CASSFWQGVSEAFF,TGTGCCAGCAGCTTCTGGCAGGGGGTTTCTGAAGCTTTCTTT
.,.,TRBV18,TRBJ2-3,CASSLYTDTQYF,TGTGCCAGCTCCCTATACACAGATACGCAGTATTTT
.,.,TRBV5-1,TRBJ1-1,CASYIQGNTEAFF,TGCGCCAGCTACATACAGGGGAACACTGAAGCTTTCTTT
.,.,TRBV4-1,TRBJ1-1,CASSTHNSPFPGAFF,TGCGCCAGCAGCACCCACAACTCCCCATTTCCAGGAGCTTTCTTT
TRBD2,.,TRBV2,TRBJ2-3,CASNPLAGWGIDTQYF,TGTGCCAGTAACCCCCTAGCGGGCTGGGGCATAGATACGCAGTATTTT
TRBD2,.,TRBV2,TRBJ2-2,CASRRLAGGNVLNTGELFF,TGTGCCAGCAGGAGACTAGCGGGAGGGAACGTGCTGAACACCGGGGAGCTGTTTTTT
.,.,TRBV6-5,TRBJ1-1,CASSYSNSLNTEAFF,TGTGCCAGCAGTTACTCGAACAGCCTAAACACTGAAGCTTTCTTT
TRBD2,.,TRBV29-1,TRBJ2-1,CSVIRLAGGPNEQFF,TGCAGCGTCATTAGACTAGCGGGAGGACCCAATGAGCAGTTCTTC
.,.,TRBV5-8,TRBJ1-5,CASSLDNSNQPQHF,TGTGCCAGCAGCCTAGATAATAGCAATCAGCCCCAGCATTTT
TRBD1,.,TRBV3-1/TRBV3-2,TRBJ1-5,CASSQGRDRGTNQPQHF,TGTGCCAGCAGCCAAGGTCGGGACAGGGGTACTAATCAGCCCCAGCATTTT
TRBD1,.,TRBV6-2/TRBV6-3,TRBJ1-1,CASSRALQDRGLAFF,TGTGCCAGCAGCCGCGCCCTGCAGGACAGGGGGCTAGCTTTCTTT
TRBD2,.,TRBV9,TRBJ2-5,CASSPGASGGAQETQYF,TGTGCCAGCAGCCCCGGGGCTAGCGGGGGGGCGCAAGAGACCCAGTACTTC
TRBD2,.,TRBV19,TRBJ2-1,CASSIRPSGRVGNEQFF,TGTGCCAGTAGTATCCGGCCTAGCGGGAGGGTTGGCAATGAGCAGTTCTTC
.,.,TRBV11-2,TRBJ2-2,CASSISNTGELFF,TGTGCCAGCAGCATATCGAACACCGGGGAGCTGTTTTTT
.,.,TRBV3-1/TRBV3-2,TRBJ1-2,CASSPSETVNYGYTF,TGTGCCAGCAGCCCTTCCGAGACAGTGAACTATGGCTACACCTTC
TRBD1,.,TRBV29-1,TRBJ2-1,CSVTGTGSYNEQFF,TGCAGCGTGACCGGGACAGGGTCCTACAATGAGCAGTTCTTC
.,.,TRBV27,TRBJ2-7,CASSLAQGFAYEQYF,TGTGCCAGCAGTTTAGCACAGGGTTTCGCGTACGAGCAGTACTTC
.,.,TRBV5-5,TRBJ2-4,CASSLGGINIQYF,TGTGCCAGCAGCTTGGGAGGGATTAACATTCAGTACTTC
.,.,TRBV6-6,TRBJ1-4,CASSYSEGTNEKLFF,TGTGCCAGCAGTTACTCGGAGGGGACTAATGAAAAACTGTTTTTT
.,once,TRBV18,TRBJ1-1,CASSPVGGETEAFF,TGTGCCAGCTCACCGGTCGGGGGAGAGACTGAAGCTTTCTTT
.,.,TRBV19,TRBJ1-1,CASSIELYTEAFF,TGTGCCAGTAGTATAGAACTCTACACTGAAGCTTTCTTT
TRBD2,.,TRBV5-1,TRBJ2-2,CASSLYGASGGTGELFF,TGCGCCAGCAGCTTGTACGGGGCTAGCGGAGGGACCGGGGAGCTGTTTTTT
.,once,TRBV24-1,TRBJ2-3,CATSRKSGTQYF,TGTGCCACCAGTAGAAAGTCGGGTACGCAGTATTTT
TRBD2,.,TRBV28,TRBJ2-3,CASSSPDPAGGVDTQYF,TGTGCCAGCAGTTCCCCCGACCCTGCGGGAGGTGTAGATACGCAGTATTTT
TRBD2,.,TRBV7-9,TRBJ2-2,CASSRRLAGGLNTGELFF,TGTGCCAGCAGCCGTCGACTAGCGGGGGGTCTTAACACCGGGGAGCTGTTTTTT
TRBD1,.,TRBV7-2,TRBJ1-2,CASSAQGQGTYGYTF,TGTGCCAGCAGCGCCCAGGGACAGGGGACTTACGGCTACACCTTC
.,.,TRBV29-1,TRBJ1-4,CSVGGHEKLFF,TGCAGCGTTGGAGGGCATGAAAAACTGTTTTTT
.,.,TRBV5-4,TRBJ2-3,CASSLRDSSTDTQYF,TGTGCCAGCAGCCTCCGGGACTCATCCACAGATACGCAGTATTTT
.,once,TRBV12-5,TRBJ2-3,CASGLGLTDTQYF,TGTGCTAGTGGTTTGGGGCTCACAGATACGCAGTATTTT
TRBD2,.,TRBV19,TRBJ2-1,CASRPGLGLNEQFF,TGTGCCAGTAGGCCGGGACTAGGGCTCAATGAGCAGTTCTTC
.,.,TRBV7-2,TRBJ2-1,CASSLGGLTEQFF,TGTGCCAGCAGCTTAGGAGGGCTGACCGAGCAGTTCTTC
TRBD2,.,TRBV7-9,TRBJ2-5,CASSPPWRQRGARETQYF,TGTGCCAGCAGCCCTCCTTGGCGCCAGCGGGGGGCGAGGGAGACCCAGTACTTC
.,.,TRBV11-1,TRBJ2-3,CASSFGRASNTQYF,TGTGCCAGCAGCTTCGGGCGGGCATCAAATACGCAGTATTTT
TRBD2,.,TRBV7-8,TRBJ2-2,CASRIDTSGGGGELFF,TGTGCCAGCAGGATAGACACTAGCGGGGGTGGCGGGGAGCTGTTTTTT
TRBD1,.,TRBV7-9,TRBJ2-5,CASSSRTGRETQYF,TGTGCCAGCAGCTCCCGGACAGGGCGAGAGACCCAGTACTTC
TRBD2,once,TRBV19,TRBJ2-3,CASRETSGTYYTQYF,TGTGCCAGTAGAGAGACTAGCGGGACATACTATACGCAGTATTTT
TRBD2,.,TRBV3-1/TRBV3-2,TRBJ2-1,CASSQDRLAGASEQFF,TGTGCCAGCAGCCAAGATCGGCTAGCGGGGGCAAGTGAGCAGTTCTTC
.,.,TRBV18,TRBJ1-2,CASSPGTREGGYTF,TGTGCCAGCTCACCTGGGACACGAGAAGGGGGCTACACCTTC
TRBD2,few,TRBV4-2,TRBJ2-5,CASSQVLAEETQYF,TGTGCCAGCAGCCAGGTACTAGCGGAAGAGACCCAGTACTTC
TRBD1,.,TRBV5-5,TRBJ2-6,CASSTTGASGANVLTF,TGTGCCAGCAGCACGACAGGGGCCTCTGGGGCCAACGTCCTGACTTTC